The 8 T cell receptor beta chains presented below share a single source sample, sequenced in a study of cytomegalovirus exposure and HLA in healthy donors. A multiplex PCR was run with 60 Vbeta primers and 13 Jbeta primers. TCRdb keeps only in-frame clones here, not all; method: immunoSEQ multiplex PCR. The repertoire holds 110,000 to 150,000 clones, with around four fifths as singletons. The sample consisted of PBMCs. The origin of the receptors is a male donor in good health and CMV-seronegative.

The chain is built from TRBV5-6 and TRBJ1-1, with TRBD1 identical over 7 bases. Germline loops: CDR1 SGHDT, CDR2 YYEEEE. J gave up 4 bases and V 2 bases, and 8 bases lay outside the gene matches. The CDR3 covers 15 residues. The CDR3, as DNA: TGTGCCAGCAGCTTCGGACAGGCGTTAATCACTGAAGCTTTCTTT. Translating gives CASSFGQALITEAFF.

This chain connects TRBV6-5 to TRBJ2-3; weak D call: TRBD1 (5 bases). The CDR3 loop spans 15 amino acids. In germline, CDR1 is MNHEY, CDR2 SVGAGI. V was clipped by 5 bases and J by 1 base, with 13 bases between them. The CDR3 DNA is TGTGCCAGCAGTGGCCAGGGTCGGGGCACAGATACGCAGTATTTT. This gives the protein CASSGQGRGTDTQYF.

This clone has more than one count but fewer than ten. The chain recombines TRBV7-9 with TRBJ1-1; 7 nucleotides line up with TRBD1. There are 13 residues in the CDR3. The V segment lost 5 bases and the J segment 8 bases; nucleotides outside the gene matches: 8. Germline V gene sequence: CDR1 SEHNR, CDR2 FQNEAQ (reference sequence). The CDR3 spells CASSTEGQLEAFF. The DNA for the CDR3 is TGTGCCAGCAGCACGGAGGGACAGCTCGAAGCTTTCTTT.

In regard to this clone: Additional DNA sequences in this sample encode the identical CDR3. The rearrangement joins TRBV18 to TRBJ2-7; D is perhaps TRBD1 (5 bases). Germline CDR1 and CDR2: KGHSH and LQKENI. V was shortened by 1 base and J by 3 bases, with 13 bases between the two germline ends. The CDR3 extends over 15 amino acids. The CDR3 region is CASSPREGAGYEQYF. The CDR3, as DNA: TGTGCCAGCTCACCACGGGAAGGGGCAGGCTACGAGCAGTACTTC.

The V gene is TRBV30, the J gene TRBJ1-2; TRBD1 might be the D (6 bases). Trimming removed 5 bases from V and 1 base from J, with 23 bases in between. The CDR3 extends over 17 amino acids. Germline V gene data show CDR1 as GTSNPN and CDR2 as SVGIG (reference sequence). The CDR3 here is CAWGGHGSPHVNYGYTF. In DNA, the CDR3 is TGTGCCTGGGGGGGCCATGGCAGTCCTCACGTTAACTATGGCTACACCTTC.

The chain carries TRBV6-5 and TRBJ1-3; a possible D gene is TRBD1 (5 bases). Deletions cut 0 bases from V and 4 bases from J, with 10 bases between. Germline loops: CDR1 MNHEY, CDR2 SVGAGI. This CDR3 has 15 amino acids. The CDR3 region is CASSYSNRLGNTIYF. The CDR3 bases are TGTGCCAGCAGTTACTCAAACAGGCTGGGAAACACCATATATTTT.

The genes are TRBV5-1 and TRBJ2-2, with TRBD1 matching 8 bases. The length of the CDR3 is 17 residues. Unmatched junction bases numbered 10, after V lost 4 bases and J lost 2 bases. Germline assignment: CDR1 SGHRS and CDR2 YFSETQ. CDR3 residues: CASSPIRGLSNTGELFF. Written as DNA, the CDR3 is TGCGCCAGCAGCCCAATCAGGGGGCTTTCAAACACCGGGGAGCTGTTTTTT.

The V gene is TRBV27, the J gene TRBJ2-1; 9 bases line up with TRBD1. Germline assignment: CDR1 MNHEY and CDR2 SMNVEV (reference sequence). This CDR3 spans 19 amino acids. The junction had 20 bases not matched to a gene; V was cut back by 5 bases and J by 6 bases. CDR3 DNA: TGTGCCAGCAGTCCCTCGCCCTCGGACAGGGGTATTCGCGCCAATGAGCAGTTCTTC. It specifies CASSPSPSDRGIRANEQFF.